This T cell receptor beta chain is from a study of blood T cell repertoires in COVID-19. At the level of the study: T cells, B-cell-depleted T cells, or PBMCs supplied cDNA or gDNA.

The CDR3 totals 17 residues. Germline V gene data show CDR1 as SGHVS and CDR2 as FNYEAQ. J gave up 2 bases and V 3 bases, and 9 bases lay outside the gene matches. Profiling relied on immunoSEQ multiplex PCR, and the TCRdb table lists in-frame clones only, not all of them. Among about 380,000 clones, around 84% were seen once, and the ten largest hold 1.1%. The sequence was obtained from a human donor with acute or convalescent COVID-19. The donor label of this sample is uncertain. What was sequenced was peripheral blood. The chain couples TRBV7-6 to TRBJ1-5, with TRBD1 matching over 8 bases. The DNA for the CDR3 is TGTGCCAGCAGCTTGGGCGGCGGACAGGGAGGCAATCAGCCCCAGCATTTT. This gives the protein CASSLGGGQGGNQPQHF. The full variable domain, completed using reference TRBV7-6 and TRBJ1-5, is GAGVSQSPRYKVTKRGQDVALRCDPISGHVSLYWYRQALGQGPEFLTYFNYEAQQDKSGLPNDRFSAERPEGSISTLTIQRTEQRDSAMYRCASSLGGGQGGNQPQHFGDGTRLSIL.